The sequence of this T cell receptor (beta chain) was determined in a study of cytomegalovirus exposure and HLA in healthy donors. Study-level results: In a later analysis, specific HLA alleles were associated with more than 15,000 TCR beta sequences at a 0.05 false discovery rate.

The germline CDR1 and CDR2 sequences are SGHAT and FQNNGV. V lost 7 bases and J 3 bases, leaving 10 bases between the germline ends. The CDR3 is made up of 13 amino acids. This PCR relied on a set of 60 Vbeta primers and 13 Jbeta primers. Sequenced by immunoSEQ multiplex PCR; TCRdb stores in-frame clones only, minus some. The table includes around 190,000 clones, over 75% detected once. Every donor was a healthy person donating bone marrow. Notes on this clone: Antigen specificity is unknown.

The sequenced sample consisted of PBMCs. The receptor was derived from a woman aged 45 to 65 in good health and CMV-seronegative. V gene TRBV11-2 combines with J gene TRBJ2-1; possibly TRBD2 for D (6 bases). The CDR3 DNA follows: TGTGCCAGCACCCGGGGAGGCTACAATGAGCAGTTCTTC. Residues: CASTRGGYNEQFF.